Listed below are T cell receptor beta chains from one sample, sequenced in a study of monozygotic twins with inflammatory bowel disease. TCRdb reanalyzed the 5' RACE reads, giving one entry per CDR3 protein sequence and no DNA. The sample has about 200,000 distinct CDR3 sequences. Material: blood. The receptors originated from a human donor with ulcerative colitis or Crohn's disease, or a healthy co-twin of an affected twin (not recorded which). Each CDR3 is given with its conserved first and last residue. The order of the fields is CDR3 protein, V gene, J gene, CDR3 length.

CDR3aa: CSARGGTGKNYEKLFF; v_gene: TRBV20-1; j_gene: TRBJ1-4; len: 16
CDR3aa: CASSLATTRATQPQHF; v_gene: TRBV12-3/TRBV12-4; j_gene: TRBJ1-5; len: 16
CDR3aa: CASSQTGAETQYF; v_gene: TRBV4-3; j_gene: TRBJ2-5; len: 13
CDR3aa: CSARTSGINEQYF; v_gene: TRBV20-1; j_gene: TRBJ2-7; len: 13
CDR3aa: CASSSNVETQYF; v_gene: TRBV7-9; j_gene: TRBJ2-5; len: 12
CDR3aa: CASSHYRADTPYEQYF; v_gene: TRBV4-2; j_gene: TRBJ2-7; len: 16
CDR3aa: CASSFSGRGVKETQYF; v_gene: TRBV7-6; j_gene: TRBJ2-5; len: 16
CDR3aa: CASSLGGRTYNEQFF; v_gene: TRBV7-8; j_gene: TRBJ2-1; len: 15
CDR3aa: CASSFRASPLHF; v_gene: TRBV14; j_gene: TRBJ1-6; len: 12
CDR3aa: CASSFTAGGTEAFF; v_gene: TRBV7-3; j_gene: TRBJ1-1; len: 14
CDR3aa: CSVKSDGDTQYF; v_gene: TRBV29-1; j_gene: TRBJ2-3; len: 12
CDR3aa: CASSFSGALETQYF; v_gene: TRBV6-5; j_gene: TRBJ2-5; len: 14
CDR3aa: CASSWGTGDNQPQHF; v_gene: TRBV5-5; j_gene: TRBJ1-5; len: 15
CDR3aa: CASSYIGIGELFF; v_gene: TRBV6-5; j_gene: TRBJ2-2; len: 13
CDR3aa: CASWHSNQPQHF; v_gene: TRBV28; j_gene: TRBJ1-5; len: 12
CDR3aa: CASSVSGTTYGYTF; v_gene: TRBV9; j_gene: TRBJ1-2; len: 14
CDR3aa: CAITRDRERSAFF; v_gene: TRBV7-9; j_gene: TRBJ1-1; len: 13
CDR3aa: CSAPPARGQETQYF; v_gene: TRBV20-1; j_gene: TRBJ2-5; len: 14
CDR3aa: CASSGAGGANEKLFF; v_gene: TRBV6-1; j_gene: TRBJ1-4; len: 15
CDR3aa: CASSERDLTGELFF; v_gene: TRBV5-1; j_gene: TRBJ2-2; len: 14
CDR3aa: CASSQGGGNTIYF; v_gene: TRBV3-1; j_gene: TRBJ1-3; len: 13
CDR3aa: CASRPTGPGNTGELFF; v_gene: TRBV14; j_gene: TRBJ2-2; len: 16
CDR3aa: CSALRGVDYGYTF; v_gene: TRBV20-1; j_gene: TRBJ1-2; len: 13
CDR3aa: CASTVPSRGNEQFF; v_gene: TRBV28; j_gene: TRBJ2-1; len: 14
CDR3aa: CASSYEPGYTGELFF; v_gene: TRBV6-6; j_gene: TRBJ2-2; len: 15
CDR3aa: CASSLTGGPTDTQYF; v_gene: TRBV5-1; j_gene: TRBJ2-3; len: 15
CDR3aa: CSARDKSGGIYEQYF; v_gene: TRBV20-1; j_gene: TRBJ2-7; len: 15
CDR3aa: CASTLGEAVFYGYTF; v_gene: TRBV6-5; j_gene: TRBJ1-2; len: 15
CDR3aa: CASSLVPNYGYTF; v_gene: TRBV5-1; j_gene: TRBJ1-2; len: 13
CDR3aa: CASSQDLTAPKNIQYF; v_gene: TRBV3-1; j_gene: TRBJ2-4; len: 16
CDR3aa: CSARAGITNEKLFF; v_gene: TRBV20-1; j_gene: TRBJ1-4; len: 14
CDR3aa: CASSPRDTDTQYF; v_gene: TRBV4-1; j_gene: TRBJ2-3; len: 13
CDR3aa: CASGPRMGAVGYGYTF; v_gene: TRBV5-1; j_gene: TRBJ1-2; len: 16
CDR3aa: CASSPRTGPNTEAFF; v_gene: TRBV12-3/TRBV12-4; j_gene: TRBJ1-1; len: 15
CDR3aa: CASIDRTSLEAFF; v_gene: TRBV7-9; j_gene: TRBJ1-1; len: 13
CDR3aa: CASTLGTDYGYTF; v_gene: TRBV7-9; j_gene: TRBJ1-2; len: 13
CDR3aa: CSARDGSRSSYEQYF; v_gene: TRBV20-1; j_gene: TRBJ2-7; len: 15
CDR3aa: CASSRDRESNEAFF; v_gene: TRBV18; j_gene: TRBJ1-1; len: 14
CDR3aa: CASSYTAGQRKLFF; v_gene: TRBV6-6; j_gene: TRBJ1-4; len: 14
CDR3aa: CASTPEAGGPYEQYF; v_gene: TRBV6-1; j_gene: TRBJ2-7; len: 15
CDR3aa: CASSLGGQEQFF; v_gene: TRBV11-3; j_gene: TRBJ2-1; len: 12
CDR3aa: CSVETQETQYF; v_gene: TRBV29-1; j_gene: TRBJ2-5; len: 11
CDR3aa: CASSLMGRRDEKLFF; v_gene: TRBV7-6; j_gene: TRBJ1-4; len: 15
CDR3aa: CASSSFTPGTGNQPQHF; v_gene: TRBV19; j_gene: TRBJ1-5; len: 17
CDR3aa: CASSPFGGQETQYF; v_gene: TRBV18; j_gene: TRBJ2-5; len: 14
CDR3aa: CSVGTSWQETQYF; v_gene: TRBV29-1; j_gene: TRBJ2-5; len: 13
CDR3aa: CASSLLPGNTGELFF; v_gene: TRBV7-3; j_gene: TRBJ2-2; len: 15
CDR3aa: CASSAGWSSYNEQFF; v_gene: TRBV7-3; j_gene: TRBJ2-1; len: 15
CDR3aa: CASSYGRGRNEQFF; v_gene: TRBV6-5; j_gene: TRBJ2-1; len: 14
CDR3aa: CSARPQTVFYEQYF; v_gene: TRBV20-1; j_gene: TRBJ2-7; len: 14